Below, 21 T cell receptor beta chains from the same sample are listed, as sequenced in a study of blood T cell repertoires in COVID-19. Only in-frame clones appear in the TCRdb table, and some are missing; sequencing was by immunoSEQ multiplex PCR. The sample holds about 130,000 clones, approximately 90% seen once. Material: PBMCs or T cells enriched from blood (not recorded which). All receptors derive from a man between 50 and 59 years old who had recovered from COVID-19.

The V gene is TRBV18, the J gene TRBJ1-5; TRBD1 matches 7 bases. The CDR3 covers 15 residues. Germline V gene data show CDR1 as KGHSH and CDR2 as LQKENI. The junction had 6 bases not matched to a gene; V was cut back by 0 bases and J by 7 bases. The CDR3 sequence: CASSPPVQGGQPQHF. The CDR3, as DNA: TGTGCCAGCTCACCACCAGTCCAGGGGGGACAGCCCCAGCATTTT.

This clone occurred once. The genes are TRBV2 and TRBJ1-2; D perhaps matches TRBD1 (5 bases). Trimming removed 7 bases from V and 4 bases from J, with 16 bases in between. CDR1 is SNHLY, CDR2 FYNNEI, per germline. This CDR3 region has 14 residues. CDR3 loop: CASTGEGRIYGYTF. CDR3 bases: TGTGCCAGCACCGGGGAGGGGCGGATCTATGGCTACACCTTC.

The gene calls are TRBV11-1 and TRBJ1-2, with a weak D call TRBD1 (6 bases). CDR1 is SGHAT, CDR2 FQDESV, per germline (reference sequence). V was pared by 6 bases and J by 4 bases, with 12 bases between. The CDR3 spans 13 residues. CDR3 sequence reads: CASSKGGSYGYTF. CDR3 nucleotides: TGTGCCAGCAGTAAAGGGGGAAGCTATGGCTACACCTTC.

The CDR3 nucleotides are TGTGCCAGCGGCAGGGGTTTCAATCAGCCCCAGCATTTT. This sequence encodes CASGRGFNQPQHF. The chain joins TRBV28 to TRBJ1-5, with D possibly TRBD1 on 6 matching bases. Trimming removed 8 bases at V and 3 bases at J, with 11 bases between. The CDR3 spans 13 residues. Germline CDR1 reads MDHEN; CDR2 reads SYDVKM.

The rearrangement joins TRBV7-2 to TRBJ2-5, with 8 bases matching TRBD2. Per the germline V gene, CDR1 is SGHTA and CDR2 is FQGNSA. Losses at the gene ends were 1 base for V and 4 bases for J; bases not matched to a gene: 2. The CDR3 is 14 residues long. This CDR3 is CASSLDGRGETQYF. CDR3 bases: TGTGCCAGCAGCTTAGACGGGAGGGGAGAGACCCAGTACTTC. Combining the CDR3 with reference TRBV7-2 and TRBJ2-5 gives the whole variable domain GAGVSQSPSNKVTEKGKDVELRCDPISGHTALYWYRQSLGQGLEFLIYFQGNSAPDKSGLPSDRFSAERTGGSVSTLTIQRTQQEDSAVYLCASSLDGRGETQYFGPGTRLLVL.

The chain couples TRBV28 to TRBJ1-5; 10 nucleotides match TRBD1. CDR3 size: 19 residues. The germline V gene encodes CDR1 MDHEN and CDR2 SYDVKM. Germline trimming cut 5 bases from V and 8 bases from J; bases unmatched to any gene: 21. The CDR3 DNA follows: TGTGCCAGCAGTCCGAATCGGCTCGGGACAGGGGCTACTACTAAGCCCCAGCATTTT. Amino acid sequence: CASSPNRLGTGATTKPQHF.

The genes are TRBV30 and TRBJ1-3; D is unresolved. CDR3 length: 12 residues. The V end lost 0 bases, the J end lost 6 bases, and 6 bases lay between the germline ends. Germline V gene sequence: CDR1 GTSNPN, CDR2 SVGIG (reference sequence). The CDR3 reads CAWSVGANTIYF. The CDR3 bases are TGTGCCTGGAGTGTAGGAGCAAACACCATATATTTT.

V and J are TRBV18 and TRBJ1-1, with D possibly matching TRBD1 (6 bases). V lost 6 bases, J lost 7 bases, and 12 bases lay in between. The germline CDR1 and CDR2 sequences are KGHSH and LQKENI. The CDR3 totals 12 residues. CDR3 nucleotide sequence: TGTGCCAGCTCTCGACAGGAGAATGAAGCTTTCTTT. It yields the protein CASSRQENEAFF. Looking up the rest from reference TRBV18 and TRBJ1-1 gives the full variable domain: NAGVMQNPRHLVRRRGQEARLRCSPMKGHSHVYWYRQLPEEGLKFMVYLQKENIIDESGMPKERFSAEFPKEGPSILRIQQVVRGDSAAYFCASSRQENEAFFGQGTRLTVV.

This chain uses TRBV6-1 with TRBJ2-7; 7 nucleotides match TRBD1. The CDR3 totals 13 residues. The germline gives CDR1 MNHNS, CDR2 SASEGT. V lost 2 bases, J lost 4 bases, and 2 bases stayed unmatched. CDR3 sequence reads: CASSESTGYEQYV. CDR3 DNA: TGTGCCAGCAGTGAATCGACAGGGTACGAGCAGTACGTC.

The chain has TRBV28 and TRBJ2-4; 7 bases are shared with TRBD1. The CDR3 extends over 14 amino acids. V was clipped by 3 bases and J by 4 bases; unmatched bases: 3. Per germline, CDR1 MDHEN and CDR2 SYDVKM. The CDR3 DNA reads as TGTGCCAGCAGTTTGTTACAGGGGAAAAACATTCAGTACTTC. This codes for CASSLLQGKNIQYF.

This clone has more than one count but fewer than ten. The V call is TRBV27, the J call TRBJ2-1; TRBD1 matches 9 bases. The CDR3 extends over 18 amino acids. Germline loops: CDR1 MNHEY, CDR2 SMNVEV (reference sequence). The V gene end was trimmed by 5 bases and the J gene end by 8 bases; junction bases not matched to a gene: 19. The DNA for the CDR3 is TGTGCCAGCAGTCTAGGATGGGGGCAAACAGGGGGCGCAGATGAGCAGTTCTTC. It encodes CASSLGWGQTGGADEQFF.

The chain combines TRBV7-2 with TRBJ1-5, with D perhaps TRBD1 (6 bases). V dropped 5 bases and J dropped 3 bases, with 14 bases sitting between them. The CDR3 loop spans 15 amino acids. Germline V lookup: CDR1 SGHTA, CDR2 FQGNSA. The CDR3 here is CASSPKQGFNQPQHF. The CDR3 nucleotides read TGTGCCAGCAGCCCCAAACAGGGATTCAATCAGCCCCAGCATTTT.

The chain couples TRBV19 to TRBJ1-1, with 8 nucleotides matching TRBD1. Trimming removed 0 bases from V and 6 bases from J; junction bases left unmatched: 6. The V gene's germline CDR1 is LNHDA and CDR2 SQIVND (reference sequence). The CDR3 covers 15 residues. Written as DNA, the CDR3 is TGTGCCAGTAGTATAGATCGACAGGGGAAGGCTGAAGCTTTCTTT. This sequence encodes CASSIDRQGKAEAFF.

The CDR3 nucleotides are TGTGCCAGCAACCCAACTAGCGGTCACAATGAGCAGTTCTTC. It is translated as CASNPTSGHNEQFF. The J gene is TRBJ2-1, the V gene TRBV9; TRBD2 matches 8 bases. V shed 6 bases, J shed 5 bases, and the junction held 7 bases outside the gene matches. From germline, CDR1 is SGDLS and CDR2 YYNGEE. The CDR3 runs 14 residues.

DNA for the CDR3: TGTGCCAGCACTAACCTTGAGGGTACCTACGAGCAGTACTTC. Residues: CASTNLEGTYEQYF. The V and J genes are TRBV6-5 and TRBJ2-7, with D possibly being TRBD2 (5 bases). The germline V gene has CDR1 MNHEY and CDR2 SVGAGI. The CDR3 length is 14 residues. The V gene lost 7 bases and the J gene lost 2 bases, with 15 bases spanning the gap.

V is TRBV19 and J is TRBJ2-2; 15 bases line up with TRBD2. Looked up from germline, CDR1 is LNHDA and CDR2 is SQIVND (reference sequence). Unmatched junction bases numbered 4, after V lost 5 bases and J lost 6 bases. CDR3 size: 16 residues. The CDR3 DNA reads as TGTGCCAGTAGTTCAAGGACTAGCGGGAGGGCCGGGGAGCTGTTTTTT. Its protein is CASSSRTSGRAGELFF.

V gene TRBV7-9 combines with J gene TRBJ2-5; weak D call: TRBD1 (6 bases). V lost 10 bases, J lost 2 bases, and 17 bases lay in between. In germline, CDR1 is SEHNR, CDR2 FQNEAQ (reference sequence). CDR3 size: 14 residues. This CDR3 is CATGTKGDQETQYF. In DNA, the CDR3 is TGTGCCACCGGGACAAAAGGGGATCAAGAGACCCAGTACTTC.

This sequence joins TRBV19 and TRBJ2-1; 9 bases fit TRBD1. Germline CDR1 is LNHDA and CDR2 is SQIVND (reference sequence). The CDR3 spans 15 residues. V shed 6 bases and J 6 bases; nucleotides not matched to a gene: 9. CDR3 amino acids: CASRGQGQGANEQFF. The CDR3 bases are TGTGCCAGTAGGGGCCAGGGACAGGGTGCCAATGAGCAGTTCTTC.

This chain uses TRBV15 with TRBJ2-7; 8 bases map to TRBD2. Looked up from germline, CDR1 is LNHNV and CDR2 is YYDKDF (reference sequence). Trimming at V came to 1 base and at J to 2 bases, leaving 1 base not matched to a gene. This CDR3 region has 14 residues. CDR3 sequence: CATSRVAGTYEQYF. The CDR3 DNA is TGTGCCACCAGCAGAGTAGCGGGAACCTACGAGCAGTACTTC.

This sequence joins TRBV18 and TRBJ2-3; perhaps TRBD1 as D (6 bases). V was clipped by 10 bases and J by 2 bases, with 19 bases between them. From germline, CDR1 is KGHSH and CDR2 LQKENI. This CDR3 is 15 amino acids long. This CDR3 reads CATCRTATNTDTQYF. CDR3 nucleotide sequence: TGTGCCACTTGCCGGACAGCGACTAACACAGATACGCAGTATTTT.

This chain uses TRBV15 with TRBJ2-5; 7 positions agree with TRBD2. The V gene end was trimmed by 5 bases and the J gene end by 3 bases; junction bases not matched to a gene: 9. There are 15 residues in the CDR3. Germline CDR1 reads LNHNV; CDR2 reads YYDKDF (reference sequence). CDR3 nucleotide sequence: TGTGCCACCAGCCATTCCGGGACTAAGGAAGAGACCCAGTACTTC. It codes for CATSHSGTKEETQYF.